The sequence of this T cell receptor beta chain was determined in a study of blood T cells in healthy people across ages (dated by TCRdb to about 2015). Looking at the study overall: In model experiments, roughly one uniquely barcoded TCR beta cDNA molecule per two T cells was captured by template switching. Two additional independent replicas of 1 million unique cDNA reads from the same blood draw were analyzed for two donors (one aged 18 to 30 and one aged 80 or older). To avoid experimental bias, donors of different ages were randomly spread across the sequencing lanes. The donors were split into four age groups: young (average around 15 years), middle-aged (39), aged (about 56) and long-lived (roughly 77). To track age-related changes in TCR beta repertoire diversity, the study relied on deep sequencing normalized with unique cDNA molecular identifiers.

Libraries were constructed by 5' RACE. Sequenced on an Illumina HiSeq 2500. A second PCR of roughly 7 to 11 cycles was run with a J-beta primer mix and a sample-barcoded 5' primer. Each TCR beta cDNA molecule received a unique molecular identifier from a template-switch 5' adaptor carrying 12 random nucleotides. Each sample yielded at least 2.5 million CDR3-containing paired-end reads. All of the RNA was converted into first-strand cDNA using the Mint cDNA synthesis kit, with a TRBC-specific oligonucleotide serving as the primer. All cDNA was treated with uracil-DNA glycosylase and then went through a first 18-cycle PCR with the universal primers M1SS and BC2_uni_R. The study's own analysis went as follows. Each sample was normalized by randomly selecting 1 million high-quality reads, each carrying a distinct molecular identifier. Reads with shared molecular identifiers were discarded instead of being binned into consensus sequences. MiTCR, run with a Q25 quality threshold and the strictest error-elimination algorithm, handled CDR3 identification, clonotype clustering and error correction. Lower-bound total TCR beta diversity was estimated with a nonparametric unseen species model using Euler transformation. TCRdb handled the public reads itself, with Q25 trimming in fastp and clone calling in MiXCR, and kept productive beta chains. Rows with a matching CDR3 protein are joined into one entry that keeps the most common DNA and genes. TCRdb's processing, not the study's, gives the V and J calls here. This sample has around 1.5 million distinct CDR3 sequences in its table, and 34% of those were observed once. 11% of the sample rests with the top ten.

By share, this clonotype ranks as medium-sized (0.01 to 0.1%). Its antigen target is currently unknown. Nothing much larger sits one base from this clone, and base qualities are not available. Sequences LGHNA (CDR1) and YNFKEQ (CDR2) are obtained from the germline V gene. The CDR3 has 16 amino acids, counting the end cysteine and phenylalanine. Only the CDR3 DNA is retained, 48 bases long and in frame from the first base. Trimmed from V: 5 bases; trimmed from J: 3 bases; junction bases lacking a gene match: 4. Study-wide conclusions, independent of this receptor: Estimates of total diversity from one million sequenced T cells were regarded as lower bounds and underestimates. The percentage of naive T cells measured by flow cytometry correlated strongly with observed TCR beta diversity. The long-lived group showed more naive CD4+ T cells, fewer expanded clones and increased TCR diversity than the aged group, suggesting age selection. Observed TCR beta diversity per million T cells fell roughly linearly with age, and a significant reduction was already apparent by age approximately 40. Conclusive comparison of naive and antigen-experienced compartments was prevented by the profiling of bulk unsorted PBMCs. The CMV infection status of donors was not known, potentially confounding age-related changes in expanded clonotypes.

The donors were roughly 39 Caucasian individuals from Russia, aged roughly 6 to 100 years, who were systemically healthy. About 10 milliliters of peripheral blood were collected from each donor into EDTA-treated Vacutainer tubes. Ficoll-Paque density-gradient centrifugation was used to isolate PBMCs, with at least 6.5 million per sample. Trizol reagent was used to extract total RNA from the PBMCs, yielding at least 5.5 micrograms per sample. Naive CD45RAhigh/CD27high T cell percentages were measured by flow cytometry on a PBMC aliquot from every donor. The chain is encoded by TRBV4-2 joined to TRBJ2-3, with 14 bases in between that match TRBD2. The sequencing sample was made of blood. The clonotype comes from a woman in her thirties in good health. CDR3 reads: CASSGTSGSLTDTQYF. The sequenced DNA is TGTGCCAGCAGCGGGACTAGCGGGAGCCTGACAGATACGCAGTATTTT.